The sequence of this T cell receptor beta chain was determined in a study of vaccination and CD4 T cells after COVID-19. Noted treatment: approximately 9-day PBMC culture with coronavirus spike peptide pools or control peptides (ViraFEST assay). About this clonotype: Its antigen is currently unknown.

The CDR3 extends over 17 amino acids. Sequencing of DNA taken from cultured CD4+ T cells relied on the Oncomine TCR Beta short-read assay. In TCRdb, the PCR reads were re-called with MiXCR into one record per CDR3 protein. This repertoire shows about 20,000 distinct CDR3 sequences, around 53% found once; its top ten account for roughly 15%. The sequence derives from a human donor who had recovered from COVID-19. Sequenced: CD4+ T cells from blood, cultured in vitro. The chain employs TRBV21-1 and TRBJ2-3; the table's D gene call, TRBD2, was not cross checked with the DNA. TRBV21-1 is a recognized pseudogene. This CDR3 reads CASSSARTSGIVDTQYF. For the CDR3, the DNA is TGTGCCAGCAGCTCGGCCAGGACTAGCGGTATCGTGGATACGCAGTATTTT.